This TCR beta chain was profiled in a study of blood T cells in healthy people across ages (dated by TCRdb to about 2015). At the level of the whole study: In model experiments, roughly one uniquely barcoded TCR beta cDNA molecule per two T cells was captured by template switching. To track age-related changes in TCR beta repertoire diversity, the study relied on deep sequencing normalized with unique cDNA molecular identifiers. The donors were divided into four age groups: young (average approximately 17 years), middle-aged (roughly 42), aged (under 70) and long-lived (roughly 82). To avoid experimental bias, donors of different ages were distributed randomly across sequencing lanes. Two additional independent replicas of 1 million unique cDNA reads from the same blood draw were analyzed for two donors (one aged 18 to 30 and one aged 80 or older).

The CDR3 sequence holds 13 residues, the cysteine and phenylalanine included. Only the CDR3 DNA is retained, 39 bases long and in frame from the first base. Relative to germline, V is missing 5 bases and J is missing 8 bases, with 6 bases of the junction outside any gene match. The germline V gene encodes CDR1 SGHTA and CDR2 FQGNSA. Many counts were recorded for this clonotype. Its binding antigen is unknown. No qualities accompany the bases; no much larger clone lies one base away. The donors were a few dozen Caucasian individuals from Russia, aged roughly 6 to 100 years, who were systemically healthy. Approximately 9.7 milliliters of peripheral blood were drawn from each donor into EDTA-treated Vacutainer tubes. Ficoll-Paque density-gradient centrifugation was used to isolate PBMCs, with at least 6.5 million per sample. Total RNA was extracted from PBMCs with Trizol reagent, with at least 5.5 micrograms obtained per sample. For every donor, flow cytometry on a PBMC aliquot measured the percentage of naive CD45RAhigh/CD27high T cells.

General findings and caveats noted by the study authors: Compared with the aged group, more naive CD4+ T cells, fewer expanded clones and increased TCR diversity were shown by the long-lived group, suggesting age selection. There was a strong correlation between observed TCR beta diversity and the percentage of naive T cells measured by flow cytometry. Estimates of total diversity based on one million sequenced T cells were considered lower bounds and underestimates. Bulk unsorted PBMC profiling prevented conclusive comparison of naive and antigen-experienced compartments. Because donor CMV infection status was unknown, age-related changes in expanded clonotypes were potentially confounded. As age increased, observed TCR beta diversity per million T cells dropped in a roughly linear way, and a significant reduction was already evident by age roughly 40.

The method was 5' RACE. The run used an Illumina HiSeq 2500. A second PCR of 7 to 11 cycles was performed with a sample-barcoded 5' primer and a J-beta primer mix. Each TCR beta cDNA molecule received a unique molecular identifier from a template-switch 5' adaptor carrying 12 random nucleotides. At least 2.5 million CDR3-containing paired-end reads were obtained from each sample. The Mint cDNA synthesis kit, primed by a TRBC-specific oligonucleotide, was used to synthesize first-strand cDNA from all RNA. Following uracil-DNA glycosylase treatment, a first 18-cycle PCR with universal primers M1SS and BC2_uni_R was performed on all cDNA. Concerning the study's data processing: Normalization of each sample was performed by random selection of 1 million high-quality reads, each carrying a distinct molecular identifier. Reads with shared molecular identifiers were discarded instead of being binned into consensus sequences. MiTCR, run with a Q25 quality threshold and the strictest error-elimination algorithm, handled CDR3 identification, clonotype clustering and error correction. A nonparametric unseen species model with Euler transformation was used to estimate a lower bound on total TCR beta diversity. TCRdb reprocessed the public reads (quality trimming at Q25 with fastp, clone calling with MiXCR) and kept in-frame beta chains. Duplicate CDR3 protein sequences are folded into a single record with the most common DNA and genes. The V and J calls here are based on TCRdb, not the publication. In all, the sample holds approximately 680,000 distinct CDR3 sequences, and approximately 29% of those were seen once. The leading ten clones occupy approximately 15% of the sample.

The receptor was derived from a woman of 80 years or more in good health. Donor details come from another sample of the same person, matched by shared clones. This chain is built from TRBV7-2 and TRBJ1-2; 9 bases in the middle match TRBD1. Sequencing used blood. The CDR3 region has the sequence CASSIATGGGYTF. The nucleotides read TGTGCCAGCAGCATCGCGACAGGGGGAGGCTACACCTTC.